Given below is one TCR beta chain in context. Germline CDR1 reads MDHEN; CDR2 reads SYDVKM. The CDR3 runs 15 residues. The V and J ends lost 5 bases and 2 bases, in that order; junction bases with no gene match: 5. This sample was taken from a study of tumour-infiltrating T cells in Burkitt lymphoma. On the study more broadly: Overall and progression-free survival were predicted by productive clonality.

Data came from immunoSEQ multiplex PCR; TCRdb stores just in-frame clones and leaves some out. This table has roughly 15,000 clones, 25% to 35% appearing once. This chain uses TRBV28 with TRBJ2-7; TRBD2 agrees at 11 bases. The sequence was collected from a human donor with diffuse large B-cell lymphoma. The specimen was tumor tissue. The CDR3 DNA reads as TGTGCCAGCAGTAACACGGGACTAGCGGCCTACGAGCAGTACTTC. Translated, it gives CASSNTGLAAYEQYF.